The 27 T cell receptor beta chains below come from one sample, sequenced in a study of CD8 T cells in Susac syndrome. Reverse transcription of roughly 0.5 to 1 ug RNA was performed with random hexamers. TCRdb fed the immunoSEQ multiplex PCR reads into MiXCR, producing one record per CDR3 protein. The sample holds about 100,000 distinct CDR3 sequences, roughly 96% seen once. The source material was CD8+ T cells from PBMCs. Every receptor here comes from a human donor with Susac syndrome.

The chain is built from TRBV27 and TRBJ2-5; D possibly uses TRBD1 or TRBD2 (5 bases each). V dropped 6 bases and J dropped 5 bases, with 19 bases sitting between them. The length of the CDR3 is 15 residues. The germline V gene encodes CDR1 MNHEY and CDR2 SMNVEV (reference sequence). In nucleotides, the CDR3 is TGTGCCAGCAGCTCGGGGCTGGCAGGTATTGAGACCCAGTACTTC. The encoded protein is CASSSGLAGIETQYF.

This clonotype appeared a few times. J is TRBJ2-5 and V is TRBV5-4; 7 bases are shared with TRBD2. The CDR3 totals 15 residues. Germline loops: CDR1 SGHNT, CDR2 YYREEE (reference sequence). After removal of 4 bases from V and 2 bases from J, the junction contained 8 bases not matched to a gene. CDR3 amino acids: CASSPGREQQETQYF. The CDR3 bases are TGTGCCAGCAGCCCGGGGAGGGAACAGCAAGAGACCCAGTACTTC.

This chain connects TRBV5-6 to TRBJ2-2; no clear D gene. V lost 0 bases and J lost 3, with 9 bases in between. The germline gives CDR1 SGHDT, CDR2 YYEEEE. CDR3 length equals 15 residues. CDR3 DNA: TGTGCCAGCAGCTTGGGTCCGCTGGACACCGGGGAGCTGTTTTTT. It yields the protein CASSLGPLDTGELFF. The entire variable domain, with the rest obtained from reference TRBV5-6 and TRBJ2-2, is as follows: DAGVTQSPTHLIKTRGQQVTLRCSPKSGHDTVSWYQQALGQGPQFIFQYYEEEERQRGNFPDRFSGHQFPNYSSELNVNALLLGDSALYLCASSLGPLDTGELFFGEGSRLTVL.

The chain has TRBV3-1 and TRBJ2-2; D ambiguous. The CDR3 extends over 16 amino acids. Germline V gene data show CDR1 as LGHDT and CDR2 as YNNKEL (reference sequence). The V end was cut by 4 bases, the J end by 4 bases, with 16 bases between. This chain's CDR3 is CASSPNLVAATGELFF. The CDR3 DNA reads TGTGCCAGCAGCCCTAACCTCGTAGCAGCCACCGGGGAGCTGTTTTTT.

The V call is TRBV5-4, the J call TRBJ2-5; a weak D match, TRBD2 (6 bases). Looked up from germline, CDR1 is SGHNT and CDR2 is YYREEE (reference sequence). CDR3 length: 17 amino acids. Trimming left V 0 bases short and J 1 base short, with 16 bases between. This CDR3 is CASSLGQGTSGQETQYF. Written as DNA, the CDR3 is TGTGCCAGCAGCTTGGGGCAAGGGACTTCCGGCCAAGAGACCCAGTACTTC.

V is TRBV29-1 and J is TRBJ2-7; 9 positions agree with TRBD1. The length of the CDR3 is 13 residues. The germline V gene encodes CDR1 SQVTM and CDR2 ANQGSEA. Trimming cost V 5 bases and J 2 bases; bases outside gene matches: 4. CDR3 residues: CSVRDRATYEQYF. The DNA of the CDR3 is TGCAGCGTTCGGGACAGGGCGACCTACGAGCAGTACTTC.

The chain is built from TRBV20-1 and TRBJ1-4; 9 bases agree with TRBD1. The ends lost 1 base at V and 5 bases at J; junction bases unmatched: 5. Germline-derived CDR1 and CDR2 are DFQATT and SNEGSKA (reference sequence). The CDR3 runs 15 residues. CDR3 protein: CSARAPGTGNEKLFF. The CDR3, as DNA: TGCAGTGCTAGAGCGCCCGGGACAGGGAATGAAAAACTGTTTTTT.

This CDR3 reads CANARETQYF. DNA for the CDR3: TGTGCCAACGCGAGGGAGACCCAGTACTTC. The chain employs TRBV27 and TRBJ2-5; no definite D call. This CDR3 has 10 residues. Germline CDR1 reads MNHEY; CDR2 reads SMNVEV (reference sequence). Between the trimmed V and J ends, which lost 10 bases and 5 bases, there was a span of 8 bases.

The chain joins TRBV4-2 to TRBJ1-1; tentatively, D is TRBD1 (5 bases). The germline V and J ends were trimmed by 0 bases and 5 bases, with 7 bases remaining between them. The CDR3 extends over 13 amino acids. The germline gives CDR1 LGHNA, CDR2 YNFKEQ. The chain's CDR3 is CASSQDYRTEAFF. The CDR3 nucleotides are TGTGCCAGCAGCCAAGATTACAGGACTGAAGCTTTCTTT.

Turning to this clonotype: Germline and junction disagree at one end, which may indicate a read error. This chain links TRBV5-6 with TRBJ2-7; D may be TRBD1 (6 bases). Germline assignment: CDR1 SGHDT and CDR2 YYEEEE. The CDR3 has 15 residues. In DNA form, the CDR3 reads TGTGCCAGCAGCCCGGGGACACGAACCCCCTACGGGCAGTACTTC. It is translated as CASSPGTRTPYGQYF.

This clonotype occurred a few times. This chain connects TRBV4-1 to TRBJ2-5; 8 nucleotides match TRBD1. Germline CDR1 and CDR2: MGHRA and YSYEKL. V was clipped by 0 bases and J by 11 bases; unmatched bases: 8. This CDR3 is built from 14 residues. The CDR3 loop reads CASSQDTGGLEQYF. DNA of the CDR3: TGCGCCAGCAGCCAAGATACAGGGGGGCTGGAGCAGTACTTC.

Written as DNA, the CDR3 is TGCAGCGTTGAACAGCCATCAGAGACCCAGTACTTC. This sequence encodes CSVEQPSETQYF. This rearrangement joins TRBV29-1 to TRBJ2-5; unclear D gene. The CDR3 extends over 12 amino acids. Looked up from germline, CDR1 is SQVTM and CDR2 is ANQGSEA. V shed 2 bases and J shed 4 bases, with 8 bases lying between them.

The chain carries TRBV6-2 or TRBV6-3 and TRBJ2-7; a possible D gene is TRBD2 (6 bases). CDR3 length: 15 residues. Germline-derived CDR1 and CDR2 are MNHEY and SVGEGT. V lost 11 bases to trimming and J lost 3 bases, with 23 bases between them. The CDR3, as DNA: TGTGCCTCAGCATCCGCCCAGGGACTCGACTACGAGCAGTACTTC. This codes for CASASAQGLDYEQYF.

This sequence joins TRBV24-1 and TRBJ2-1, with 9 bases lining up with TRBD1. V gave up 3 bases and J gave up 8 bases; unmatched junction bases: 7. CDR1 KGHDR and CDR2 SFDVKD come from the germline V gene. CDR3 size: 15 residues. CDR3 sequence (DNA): TGTGCCACCAGTGATCGGGACAGGGCTGTCGATGAGCAGTTCTTC. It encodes CATSDRDRAVDEQFF.

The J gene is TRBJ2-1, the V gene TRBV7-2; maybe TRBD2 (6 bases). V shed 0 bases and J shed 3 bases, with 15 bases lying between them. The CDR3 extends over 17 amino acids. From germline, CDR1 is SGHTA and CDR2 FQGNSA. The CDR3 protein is CASSLAVAGPLYNEQFF. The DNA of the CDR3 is TGTGCCAGCAGCTTAGCGGTCGCGGGGCCGCTCTACAATGAGCAGTTCTTC. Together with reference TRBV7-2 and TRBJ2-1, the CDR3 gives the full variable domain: GAGVSQSPSNKVTEKGKDVELRCDPISGHTALYWYRQSLGQGLEFLIYFQGNSAPDKSGLPSDRFSAERTGGSVSTLTIQRTQQEDSAVYLCASSLAVAGPLYNEQFFGPGTRLTVL.

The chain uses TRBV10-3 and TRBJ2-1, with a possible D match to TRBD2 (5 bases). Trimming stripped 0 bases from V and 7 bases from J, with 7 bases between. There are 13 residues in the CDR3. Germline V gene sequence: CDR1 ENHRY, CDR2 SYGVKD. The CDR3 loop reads CAISESRVNEQFF. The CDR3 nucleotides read TGTGCCATCAGTGAGTCGCGGGTGAATGAGCAGTTCTTC.

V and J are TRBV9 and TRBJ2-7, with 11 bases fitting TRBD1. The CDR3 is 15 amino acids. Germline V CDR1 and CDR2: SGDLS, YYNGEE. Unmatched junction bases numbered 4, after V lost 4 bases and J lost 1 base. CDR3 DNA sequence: TGTGCCAGCAGCCCCCGGGACAGGGGGTCCTACGAGCAGTACTTC. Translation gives CASSPRDRGSYEQYF.

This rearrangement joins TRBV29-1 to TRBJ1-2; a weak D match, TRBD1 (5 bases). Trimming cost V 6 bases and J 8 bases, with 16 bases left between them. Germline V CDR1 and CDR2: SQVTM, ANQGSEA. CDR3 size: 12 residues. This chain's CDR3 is CSVPGRGGGYTF. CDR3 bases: TGCAGCGTGCCTGGGAGGGGCGGGGGCTACACCTTC.

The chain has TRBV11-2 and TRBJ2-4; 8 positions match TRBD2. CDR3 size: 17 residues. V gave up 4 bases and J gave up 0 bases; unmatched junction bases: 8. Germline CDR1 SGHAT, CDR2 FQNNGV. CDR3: CASSSPGGRKAKNIQYF. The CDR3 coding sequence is TGTGCCAGCAGCTCCCCGGGCGGGAGGAAAGCCAAAAACATTCAGTACTTC.

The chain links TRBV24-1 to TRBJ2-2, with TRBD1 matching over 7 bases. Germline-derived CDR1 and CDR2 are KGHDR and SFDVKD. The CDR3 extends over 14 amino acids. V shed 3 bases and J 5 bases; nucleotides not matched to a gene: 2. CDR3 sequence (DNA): TGTGCCACCAGTGATGGGACAGAGACCGGGGAGCTGTTTTTT. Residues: CATSDGTETGELFF.

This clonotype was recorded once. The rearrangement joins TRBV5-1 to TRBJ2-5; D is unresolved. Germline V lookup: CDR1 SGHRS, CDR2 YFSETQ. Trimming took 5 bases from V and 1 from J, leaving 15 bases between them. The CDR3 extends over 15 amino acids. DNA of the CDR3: TGCGCCAGCAGTCCTGACGGCGGCAGCCAAGAGACCCAGTACTTC. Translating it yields CASSPDGGSQETQYF. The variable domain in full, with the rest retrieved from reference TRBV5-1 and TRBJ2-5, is KAGVTQTPRYLIKTRGQQVTLSCSPISGHRSVSWYQQTPGQGLQFLFEYFSETQRNKGNFPGRFSGRQFSNSRSEMNVSTLELGDSALYLCASSPDGGSQETQYFGPGTRLLVL.

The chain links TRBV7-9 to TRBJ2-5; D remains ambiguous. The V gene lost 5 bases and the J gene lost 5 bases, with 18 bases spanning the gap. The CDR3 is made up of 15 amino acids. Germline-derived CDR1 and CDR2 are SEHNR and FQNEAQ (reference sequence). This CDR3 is CASSQQDVPLETQYF. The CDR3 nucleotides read TGTGCCAGCAGCCAGCAGGATGTCCCCTTGGAGACCCAGTACTTC.

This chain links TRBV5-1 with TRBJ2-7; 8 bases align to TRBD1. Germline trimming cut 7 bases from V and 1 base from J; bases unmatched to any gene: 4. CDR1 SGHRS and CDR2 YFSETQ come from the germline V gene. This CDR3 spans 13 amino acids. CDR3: CASAGQGSYEQYF. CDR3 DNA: TGCGCCAGCGCCGGACAGGGATCCTACGAGCAGTACTTC.

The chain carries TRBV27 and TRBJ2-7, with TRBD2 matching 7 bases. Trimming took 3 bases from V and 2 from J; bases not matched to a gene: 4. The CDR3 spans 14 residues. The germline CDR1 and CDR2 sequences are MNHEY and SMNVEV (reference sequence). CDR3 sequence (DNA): TGTGCCAGCAGTTTTGGAGCGGGACCCTACGAGCAGTACTTC. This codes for CASSFGAGPYEQYF.

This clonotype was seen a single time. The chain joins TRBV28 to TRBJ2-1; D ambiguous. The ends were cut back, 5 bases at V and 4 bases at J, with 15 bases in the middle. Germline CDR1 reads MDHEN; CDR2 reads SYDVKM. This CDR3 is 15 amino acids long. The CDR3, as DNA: TGTGCCAGCAGTCCCTGGGGATTAGGATACAATGAGCAGTTCTTC. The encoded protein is CASSPWGLGYNEQFF.

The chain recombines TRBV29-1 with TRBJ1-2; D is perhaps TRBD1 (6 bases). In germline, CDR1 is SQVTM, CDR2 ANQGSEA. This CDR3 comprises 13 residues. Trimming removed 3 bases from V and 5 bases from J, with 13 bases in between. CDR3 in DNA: TGCAGCGTTGATAACAGGGATGGATATGGCTACACCTTC. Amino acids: CSVDNRDGYGYTF. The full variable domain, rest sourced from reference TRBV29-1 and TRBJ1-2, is SAVISQKPSRDICQRGTSLTIQCQVDSQVTMMFWYRQQPGQSLTLIATANQGSEATYESGFVIDKFPISRPNLTFSTLTVSNMSPEDSSIYLCSVDNRDGYGYTFGSGTRLTVV.

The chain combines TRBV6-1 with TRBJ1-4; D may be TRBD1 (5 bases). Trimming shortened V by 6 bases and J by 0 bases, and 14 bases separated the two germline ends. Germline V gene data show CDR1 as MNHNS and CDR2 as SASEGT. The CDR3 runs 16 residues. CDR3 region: CASSARDFATNEKLFF. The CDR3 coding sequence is TGTGCCAGCAGCGCCCGGGACTTCGCAACTAATGAAAAACTGTTTTTT.